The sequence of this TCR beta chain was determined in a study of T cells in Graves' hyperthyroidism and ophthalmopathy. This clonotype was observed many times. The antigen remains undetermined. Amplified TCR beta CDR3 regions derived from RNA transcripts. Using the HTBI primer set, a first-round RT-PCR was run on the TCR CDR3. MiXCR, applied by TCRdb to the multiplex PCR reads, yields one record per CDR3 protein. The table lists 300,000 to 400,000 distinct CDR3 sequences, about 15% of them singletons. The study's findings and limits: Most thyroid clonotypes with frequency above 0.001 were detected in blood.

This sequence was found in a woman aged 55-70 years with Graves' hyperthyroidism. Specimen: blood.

The CDR3 region is CASSHQKGETQYF. The CDR3 coding sequence is TGTGCCAGCAGCCATCAGAAAGGCGAGACCCAGTACTTC. The chain has TRBV11-3 and TRBJ2-5; no clear D gene. The CDR3 covers 13 residues. Trimming stripped 5 bases from V and 5 bases from J, with 12 bases between. Germline values: CDR1 SGHNT, CDR2 YENEEA.